The 10 T cell receptor beta chains listed next were all sequenced from one sample in a study of blood T cell repertoires in COVID-19. The protocol was immunoSEQ multiplex PCR, while the TCRdb copy is restricted to in-frame clones and leaves out a portion. The table lists more than 120,000 clones, approximately 89% of them singletons. The specimen sequenced was peripheral blood. The receptor source for this set is a human donor in a cohort sampled during active COVID-19.

The rearrangement uses TRBV7-9 and TRBJ2-3; 8 nucleotides match TRBD2. The germline gives CDR1 SEHNR, CDR2 FQNEAQ (reference sequence). The J segment lost 14 bases and the V segment lost 1 base, leaving 8 bases of the junction unmatched. The CDR3 sequence is 13 residues long. The CDR3 bases are TGTGCCAGCAGCTTAGGGCCAGCGGGGGCCCCGTATTTT. Amino acids: CASSLGPAGAPYF. The full variable domain, with the rest looked up from reference TRBV7-9 and TRBJ2-3, is DTGVSQNPRHKITKRGQNVTFRCDPISEHNRLYWYRQTLGQGPEFLTYFQNEAQLEKSRLLSDRFSAERPKGSFSTLEIQRTEQGDSAMYLCASSLGPAGAPYFGPGTRLTVL.

The J gene is TRBJ1-1, the V gene TRBV7-3; TRBD1 agrees at 7 bases. The CDR3 covers 15 residues. Germline V CDR1 and CDR2: SGHTA, FQGTGA. Trimming cost V 0 bases and J 1 base; bases outside gene matches: 2. This chain's CDR3 is CASSLTRQGNTEAFF. CDR3 nucleotides: TGTGCCAGCAGCTTAACAAGACAGGGGAACACTGAAGCTTTCTTT.

The J gene is TRBJ1-1, the V gene TRBV7-2; D gene ambiguous. Germline CDR1 reads SGHTA; CDR2 reads FQGNSA. Deletions cut 6 bases from V and 5 bases from J, with 10 bases between. This CDR3 has 12 residues. Written as DNA, the CDR3 is TGTGCCAGCAGTTTTGACGGGACTGAAGCTTTCTTT. This encodes CASSFDGTEAFF.

This sequence joins TRBV7-9 and TRBJ2-1; 7 bases are a match to TRBD1. In germline, CDR1 is SEHNR, CDR2 FQNEAQ (reference sequence). With 3 bases clipped from V and 6 bases from J, the junction kept 2 bases outside the gene matches. The length of the CDR3 is 13 residues. The CDR3 spells CASSLYRGNEQFF. CDR3 bases: TGTGCCAGCAGCTTGTACAGGGGCAATGAGCAGTTCTTC.

The chain has TRBV6-5 and TRBJ2-7; D not resolved. The germline V gene encodes CDR1 MNHEY and CDR2 SVGAGI. V shed 7 bases and J shed 3 bases, with 10 bases lying between them. CDR3 length: 12 amino acids. CDR3 sequence reads: CASNQLRYEQYF. As DNA, the CDR3 is TGTGCCAGCAACCAACTCCGCTACGAGCAGTACTTC.

This sequence joins TRBV7-9 and TRBJ1-4, with D perhaps TRBD1 (5 bases). The germline V gene encodes CDR1 SEHNR and CDR2 FQNEAQ (reference sequence). V lost 11 bases and J 0 bases, leaving 10 bases between the germline ends. The length of the CDR3 is 13 residues. The CDR3 coding sequence is TGTGCCGGTGCGGGGGCAACTAATGAAAAACTGTTTTTT. Translation gives CAGAGATNEKLFF. The whole variable domain, filled in from reference TRBV7-9 and TRBJ1-4, reads DTGVSQNPRHKITKRGQNVTFRCDPISEHNRLYWYRQTLGQGPEFLTYFQNEAQLEKSRLLSDRFSAERPKGSFSTLEIQRTEQGDSAMYLCAGAGATNEKLFFGSGTQLSVL.

The chain recombines TRBV5-5 with TRBJ2-7; perhaps TRBD1 as D (5 bases). CDR1 is SGHKS and CDR2 is YYEKEE in the germline V gene (reference sequence). Trimming stripped 1 base from V and 2 bases from J, with 10 bases between. This CDR3 is 14 amino acids long. CDR3 nucleotide sequence: TGTGCCAGCAGCTTGACGCAGGGTACCTACGAGCAGTACTTC. It encodes CASSLTQGTYEQYF.

In this sample, this clone turned up a few times. The chain combines TRBV25-1 with TRBJ2-7; 10 bases map to TRBD1. Germline CDR1 reads MGHDK; CDR2 reads SYGVNS. The CDR3 has 15 amino acids. The V segment lost 4 bases and the J segment 3 bases; nucleotides outside the gene matches: 6. CDR3 DNA: TGTGCCAGCAGTGCCCGGGACAGGGGAAGCTACGAGCAGTACTTC. Translating it yields CASSARDRGSYEQYF.

This chain uses TRBV4-2 with TRBJ2-7, with TRBD1 matching 9 bases. This CDR3 has 14 residues. CDR1 and CDR2 from the germline V gene are LGHNA and YNFKEQ. V was clipped by 4 bases and J by 5 bases; unmatched bases: 6. CDR3 bases: TGTGCCAGCAGCCCACAGGGGGCAGACCACGAGCAGTACTTC. This encodes CASSPQGADHEQYF.

The DNA of the CDR3 is TGTGCCAGCAGCCAAGTAGGGGACTCCTACGAGCAGTACTTC. Translating gives CASSQVGDSYEQYF. V gene TRBV4-2 combines with J gene TRBJ2-7; maybe TRBD1 (5 bases). The V end lost 1 base, the J end lost 0 bases, and 7 bases lay between the germline ends. The CDR3 sequence is 14 residues long. The germline V gene has CDR1 LGHNA and CDR2 YNFKEQ.